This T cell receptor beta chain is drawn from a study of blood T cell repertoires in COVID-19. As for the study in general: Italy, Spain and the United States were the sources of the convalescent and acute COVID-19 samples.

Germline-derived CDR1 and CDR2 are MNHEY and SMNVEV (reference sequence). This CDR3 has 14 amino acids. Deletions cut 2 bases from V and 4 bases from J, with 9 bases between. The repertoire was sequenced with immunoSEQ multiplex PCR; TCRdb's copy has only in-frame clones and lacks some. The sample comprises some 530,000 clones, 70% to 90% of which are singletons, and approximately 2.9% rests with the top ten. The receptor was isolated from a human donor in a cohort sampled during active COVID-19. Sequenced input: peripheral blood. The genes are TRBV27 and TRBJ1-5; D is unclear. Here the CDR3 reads CASSLIPGNQPQHF. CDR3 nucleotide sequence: TGTGCCAGCAGTTTAATTCCCGGGAATCAGCCCCAGCATTTT.